This is a list of T cell receptor beta chains from one sample in a study of glioma-infiltrating T cells after dendritic cell vaccination. The protocol was immunoSEQ multiplex PCR, while the TCRdb copy is restricted to in-frame clones and leaves out a portion. The table shows 100,000 or so clones, with roughly 89% occurring only once. This sample comprised blood, obtained after dendritic cell vaccination. The receptors derive from a human donor with glioblastoma. Each CDR3 is given with its conserved first and last residue. Fields, in order: D gene, J gene, V gene, clone size, CDR3 protein, CDR3 DNA. A D gene is named only where the DNA matches it firmly. Some rows mark clone size as missing; the rest say once, few, many or name a class of expanded clone.

TRBD1 | TRBJ1-2 | TRBV5-4 | NA | CASSVPPGQGNDGYTF | TGTGCCAGCAGCGTCCCCCCGGGACAGGGTAACGATGGCTACACCTTC
TRBD1 | TRBJ2-7 | TRBV2 | NA | CASREPGQGAYEQYF | TGTGCCAGCAGAGAACCGGGACAGGGAGCCTACGAGCAGTACTTC
NA | TRBJ1-1 | TRBV19 | NA | CASRETGVSTEAFF | TGTGCCAGTAGAGAGACAGGCGTTTCAACTGAAGCTTTCTTT
TRBD2 | TRBJ2-2 | TRBV5-1 | NA | CASSLPGGDTGELFF | TGCGCCAGCAGCTTGCCGGGGGGGGACACCGGGGAGCTGTTTTTT
TRBD2 | TRBJ2-2 | TRBV7-6 | NA | CASSPIAGVMNTGELFF | TGTGCCAGCAGCCCTATAGCGGGAGTTATGAACACCGGGGAGCTGTTTTTT
TRBD1 | TRBJ2-1 | TRBV19 | NA | CASSSRQGNEQFF | TGTGCCAGTAGTTCCAGACAGGGTAATGAGCAGTTCTTC
TRBD1 | TRBJ2-3 | TRBV5-6 | NA | CASSPGGGQGALSPDF | TGTGCCAGCAGCCCCGGGGGGGGACAGGGGGCCCTTTCTCCGGATTTT
NA | TRBJ1-2 | TRBV19 | NA | CATYNGGINYGYTF | TGTGCCACCTACAACGGGGGAATAAACTATGGCTACACCTTC
NA | TRBJ1-2 | TRBV2 | NA | CASSEMGAHYGYTF | TGTGCCAGCAGTGAAATGGGGGCCCACTATGGCTACACCTTC
TRBD1 | TRBJ2-7 | TRBV19 | NA | CASKGQGVGYEQYF | TGTGCCAGTAAGGGACAGGGGGTAGGGTACGAGCAGTACTTC
NA | TRBJ1-2 | TRBV5-6 | NA | CASSFGDKGLWNYGYTF | TGTGCCAGCAGCTTTGGCGACAAGGGACTGTGGAACTATGGCTACACCTTC
NA | TRBJ1-1 | TRBV7-2 | once | CASSLGGTMNTEAFF | TGTGCCAGCAGCTTAGGGGGCACAATGAACACTGAAGCTTTCTTT
TRBD1 | TRBJ1-5 | TRBV19 | NA | CASSNGETGNQPQHF | TGTGCCAGTAGTAATGGGGAGACAGGGAATCAGCCCCAGCATTTT
NA | TRBJ2-7 | TRBV5-1 | NA | CASSLSFSYEQYF | TGCGCCAGCAGCTTGTCCTTCTCCTACGAGCAGTACTTC
TRBD1 | TRBJ2-3 | TRBV2 | NA | CASSLDRGADTQYF | TGTGCCAGCAGCTTAGACAGGGGGGCAGATACGCAGTATTTT
NA | TRBJ2-7 | TRBV6-6 | NA | CASSQQGSYEQYF | TGTGCCAGCAGTCAACAGGGTTCCTACGAGCAGTACTTC
NA | TRBJ2-3 | TRBV9 | NA | CASSVGEQRTDTQYF | TGTGCCAGCAGCGTAGGTGAACAGCGCACAGATACGCAGTATTTT
TRBD1 | TRBJ1-5 | TRBV6-1 | NA | CASRQTGGGNQPQHF | TGTGCCAGCAGGCAAACAGGGGGGGGCAATCAGCCCCAGCATTTT
NA | TRBJ1-6 | TRBV6-4 | NA | CASSVGDNNSPLHF | TGTGCCAGCAGTGTAGGCGACAATAATTCACCCCTCCACTTT
NA | TRBJ2-7 | TRBV9 | NA | CASSVVAGNEQYF | TGTGCCAGCAGCGTAGTGGCAGGCAACGAGCAGTACTTC
TRBD1 | TRBJ2-7 | TRBV19 | NA | CASSPSWTGVYEQYF | TGTGCCAGTAGTCCATCCTGGACAGGGGTATACGAGCAGTACTTC
NA | TRBJ2-7 | TRBV10-3 | NA | CAATGGSLGEQYF | TGTGCCGCAACTGGTGGGAGCCTGGGGGAGCAGTACTTC
TRBD2 | TRBJ2-7 | TRBV14 | once | CASSIRLAGEKQYF | TGTGCCAGCAGCATTAGACTAGCGGGAGAAAAGCAGTACTTC
NA | TRBJ2-1 | TRBV11-1 | few | CASSLGTDNEQFF | TGTGCCAGCAGCTTAGGGACAGACAATGAGCAGTTCTTC
TRBD2 | TRBJ2-2 | TRBV7-3 | NA | CASSPSTSGWGGELFF | TGTGCCAGCAGCCCCTCGACTAGCGGATGGGGCGGGGAGCTGTTTTTT
TRBD1 | TRBJ1-5 | TRBV28 | NA | CASSLRTGALSNQPQHF | TGTGCCAGCAGTCTCAGAACAGGGGCCCTTAGCAATCAGCCCCAGCATTTT
TRBD1 | TRBJ1-2 | TRBV19 | NA | CASSSGQGARGYTF | TGTGCCAGTAGCTCGGGACAGGGGGCGCGGGGCTACACCTTC
NA | TRBJ1-2 | TRBV30 | once | CAWSGTRYGYTF | TGTGCCTGGAGTGGGACTCGTTATGGCTACACCTTC
TRBD1 | TRBJ1-5 | TRBV30 | NA | CAWSAQGVNQPQHF | TGTGCCTGGAGTGCCCAGGGGGTTAATCAGCCCCAGCATTTT
NA | TRBJ1-4 | TRBV7-2 | NA | CASSPAGFNEKLFF | TGTGCCAGCAGTCCGGCGGGGTTTAATGAAAAACTGTTTTTT
NA | TRBJ1-2 | TRBV29-1 | NA | CSVGFTGTGYGYTF | TGCAGCGTTGGCTTCACAGGGACGGGATATGGCTACACCTTC